Listed here is a single TCR beta chain. The sample is drawn from a study of blood T cell repertoires in COVID-19. The CDR3 loop spans 15 amino acids. Per the germline V gene, CDR1 is MNHEY and CDR2 is SMNVEV (reference sequence). Germline trimming cut 3 bases from V and 3 bases from J; bases unmatched to any gene: 5. Using immunoSEQ multiplex PCR, the repertoire was profiled, and TCRdb retains in-frame clones only, with some absent. The sample carries some 400,000 clones, around 87% recorded once. Sequenced material: peripheral blood. The rearrangement links TRBV27 to TRBJ2-3; 8 bases line up with TRBD2. This receptor was identified in a human donor in a cohort sampled during active COVID-19. The DNA of the CDR3 is TGTGCCAGCAGTTTTTCGTTAGCGGGAACAGATACGCAGTATTTT. Its translation: CASSFSLAGTDTQYF.